These 13 T cell receptor beta chains were all obtained from the same sample, sequenced in a study of spatial heterogeneity in lung cancer. MiXCR, run by TCRdb on the 5' RACE reads, gives a single entry per CDR3 protein. The table includes around 87,000 distinct CDR3 sequences, roughly 12% detected once. Time point in this sample: sample taken at primary tumor resection. From tumor, nontumor lung or frozen PBMC, whole RNA was taken unsorted for sequencing. This sample comprised PBMCs, obtained at surgery. The source is a male donor with early-stage non-small cell lung cancer.

There are a few counts of this clonotype. The chain links TRBV28 to TRBJ2-4, with D perhaps matching TRBD1 (5 bases). The CDR3 length is 16 residues. The germline V gene encodes CDR1 MDHEN and CDR2 SYDVKM. V was trimmed by 2 bases and J by 0 bases, leaving 11 bases between them. The CDR3 sequence: CASSLEVGRAKNIQYF. The CDR3 DNA sequence: TGTGCCAGCAGTTTAGAGGTGGGGCGAGCCAAAAACATTCAGTACTTC. The entire variable domain, with the rest obtained from reference TRBV28 and TRBJ2-4, is as follows: DVKVTQSSRYLVKRTGEKVFLECVQDMDHENMFWYRQDPGLGLRLIYFSYDVKMKEKGDIPEGYSVSREKKERFSLILESASTNQTSMYLCASSLEVGRAKNIQYFGAGTRLSVL.

The gene calls are TRBV12-3 or TRBV12-4 and TRBJ1-5; tentatively, D is TRBD1 (6 bases). The CDR3 sequence is 15 residues long. With 7 bases removed from V and 4 bases from J, the gap between germline ends came to 17 bases. The DNA of the CDR3 is TGTGCCAGCACCCCTGGGGGCGGCCTGAATCAGCCCCAGCATTTT. As protein: CASTPGGGLNQPQHF.

CDR3 sequence (DNA): TGTGCCAGCAGCTTAAGGTCGGGGTACAATGAGCAGTTCTTC. The encoded protein is CASSLRSGYNEQFF. The chain uses TRBV7-3 and TRBJ2-1; the D gene is possibly TRBD2 (5 bases). The CDR3 sequence is 14 residues long. Trimming cost V 1 base and J 4 bases, with 8 bases left between them. Germline V gene data show CDR1 as SGHTA and CDR2 as FQGTGA.

A few counts support this clonotype. The rearrangement joins TRBV2 to TRBJ2-4, with 11 nucleotides matching TRBD1. This CDR3 contains 16 residues. Trimming cost V 5 bases and J 0 bases; bases outside gene matches: 3. Germline-derived CDR1 and CDR2 are SNHLY and FYNNEI. CDR3 nucleotide sequence: TGTGCCAGCAGTTGGGACAGGGGGTTAGCCAAAAACATTCAGTACTTC. This gives the protein CASSWDRGLAKNIQYF. The variable domain in full, completed from reference TRBV2 and TRBJ2-4, reads EPEVTQTPSHQVTQMGQEVILRCVPISNHLYFYWYRQILGQKVEFLVSFYNNEISEKSEIFDDQFSVERPDGSNFTLKIRSTKLEDSAMYFCASSWDRGLAKNIQYFGAGTRLSVL.

This clonotype has just a few counts. This chain's CDR3 is CASSLHTGPHGTEQFF. In DNA form, the CDR3 reads TGTGCCAGCAGCCTTCATACTGGACCCCATGGCACGGAGCAGTTCTTC. V usage is TRBV12-3 or TRBV12-4 and J usage is TRBJ2-1; D unresolved. The CDR3 contains 16 residues. Trimming removed 6 bases from V and 10 bases from J, with 25 bases in between.

The V gene is TRBV7-9, the J gene TRBJ2-5; TRBD2 is a possible D gene (6 bases). Trimming stripped 1 base from V and 1 base from J, with 10 bases between. This CDR3 region has 15 residues. Per the germline V gene, CDR1 is SEHNR and CDR2 is FQNEAQ (reference sequence). The CDR3 reads CASSLVEAGQETQYF. The CDR3 DNA reads TGTGCCAGCAGCTTAGTCGAAGCGGGCCAAGAGACCCAGTACTTC.

This clonotype was picked up a small number of times. CDR3 residues: CSAVPVLDPSGTEAFF. As DNA, the CDR3 is TGCAGTGCCGTACCGGTACTGGACCCAAGCGGCACTGAAGCTTTCTTT. V and J are TRBV20-1 and TRBJ1-1; D remains ambiguous. Germline assignment: CDR1 DFQATT and CDR2 SNEGSKA (reference sequence). The V end lost 6 bases, the J end lost 4 bases, and 24 bases lay between the germline ends. CDR3 length: 16 residues.

This clonotype was detected only a few times. The chain has TRBV6-1 and TRBJ2-2, with D unresolved. This CDR3 has 14 residues. CDR1 is MNHNS and CDR2 is SASEGT in the germline V gene. V was pared by 7 bases and J by 2 bases, with 11 bases between. In DNA, the CDR3 is TGTGCCAGCATTTGGACGCCAAACACCGGGGAGCTGTTTTTT. This gives the protein CASIWTPNTGELFF.

In its sample, this clonotype was seen many times. The chain combines TRBV27 with TRBJ1-5, with D hard to call. V was shortened by 10 bases and J by 6 bases, with 13 bases between the two germline ends. This CDR3 region has 12 residues. Germline V gene sequence: CDR1 MNHEY, CDR2 SMNVEV (reference sequence). The CDR3 region is CATGGRGQPQHF. CDR3 bases: TGTGCCACAGGAGGGCGGGGTCAGCCCCAGCATTTT.

This clonotype was observed a few times. This chain uses TRBV30 with TRBJ1-5; D is ambiguous. The ends were cut back, 3 bases at V and 2 bases at J, with 11 bases in the middle. Germline V gene sequence: CDR1 GTSNPN, CDR2 SVGIG (reference sequence). CDR3 length: 14 amino acids. The CDR3 protein is CAWSPVVGNQPQHF. Written as DNA, the CDR3 is TGTGCCTGGAGCCCCGTTGTGGGCAATCAGCCCCAGCATTTT.

This clonotype has a handful of counts. This rearrangement joins TRBV6-2 or TRBV6-3 to TRBJ2-1; TRBD2 matches 7 bases. Trimming took 6 bases from V and 3 from J; bases not matched to a gene: 11. Germline loops: CDR1 MNHEY, CDR2 SVGEGT. This CDR3 is built from 16 residues. CDR3 DNA sequence: TGTGCCAGCAGCCCGGGAGCGGGAAAAGACTACAATGAGCAGTTCTTC. It yields the protein CASSPGAGKDYNEQFF.

J is TRBJ2-1 and V is TRBV28, with 7 positions matching TRBD2. The CDR3 extends over 12 amino acids. Per the germline V gene, CDR1 is MDHEN and CDR2 is SYDVKM. V gave up 9 bases and J gave up 8 bases; unmatched junction bases: 7. As DNA, the CDR3 is TGTGCCAGTCTAGCGGAACGTGATGAGCAGTTCTTC. Protein sequence: CASLAERDEQFF. The full variable domain, rest sourced from reference TRBV28 and TRBJ2-1, is DVKVTQSSRYLVKRTGEKVFLECVQDMDHENMFWYRQDPGLGLRLIYFSYDVKMKEKGDIPEGYSVSREKKERFSLILESASTNQTSMYLCASLAERDEQFFGPGTRLTVL.

The chain links TRBV7-2 to TRBJ1-1; 8 bases map to TRBD1. Germline V gives CDR1 SGHTA, CDR2 FQGNSA. V shed 1 base, J shed 1 base, and the junction held 5 bases outside the gene matches. The CDR3 has 16 residues. CDR3 coding DNA: TGTGCCAGCAGCTTAGTGGGGACAGGATCGAACACTGAAGCTTTCTTT. This sequence encodes CASSLVGTGSNTEAFF.